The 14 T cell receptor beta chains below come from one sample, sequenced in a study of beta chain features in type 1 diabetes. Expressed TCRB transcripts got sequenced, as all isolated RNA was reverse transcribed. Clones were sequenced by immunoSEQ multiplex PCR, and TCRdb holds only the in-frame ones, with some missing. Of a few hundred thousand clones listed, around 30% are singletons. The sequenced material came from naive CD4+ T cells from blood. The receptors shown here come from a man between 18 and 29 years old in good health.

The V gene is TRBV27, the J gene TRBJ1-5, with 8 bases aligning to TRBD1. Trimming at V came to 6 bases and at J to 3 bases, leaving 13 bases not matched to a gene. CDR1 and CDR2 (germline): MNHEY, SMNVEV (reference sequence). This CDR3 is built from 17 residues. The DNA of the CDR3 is TGTGCCAGCAGAGGGACAGGTAGTGGGGGCAACAATCAGCCCCAGCATTTT. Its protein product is CASRGTGSGGNNQPQHF.

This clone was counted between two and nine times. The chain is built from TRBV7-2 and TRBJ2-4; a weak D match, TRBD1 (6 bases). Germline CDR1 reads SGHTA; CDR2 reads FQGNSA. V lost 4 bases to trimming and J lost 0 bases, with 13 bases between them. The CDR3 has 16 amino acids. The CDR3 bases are TGTGCCAGCAGCTCCGGACAGCTTCTAGCCAAAAACATTCAGTACTTC. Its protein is CASSSGQLLAKNIQYF.

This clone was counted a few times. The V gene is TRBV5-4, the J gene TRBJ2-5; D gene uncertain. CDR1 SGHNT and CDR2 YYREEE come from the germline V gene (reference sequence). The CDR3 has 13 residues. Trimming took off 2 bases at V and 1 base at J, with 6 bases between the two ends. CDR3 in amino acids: CASSFTPQETQYF. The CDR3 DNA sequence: TGTGCCAGCAGCTTCACACCCCAAGAGACCCAGTACTTC. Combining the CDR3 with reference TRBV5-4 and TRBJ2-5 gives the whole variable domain ETGVTQSPTHLIKTRGQQVTLRCSSQSGHNTVSWYQQALGQGPQFIFQYYREEENGRGNFPPRFSGLQFPNYSSELNVNALELDDSALYLCASSFTPQETQYFGPGTRLLVL.

The CDR3 is CASSTNRGGNTEAFF. CDR3 sequence (DNA): TGTGCCAGCAGCACCAACAGGGGAGGGAACACTGAAGCTTTCTTT. The genes are TRBV13 and TRBJ1-1, with TRBD1 identical over 7 bases. The CDR3 sequence is 15 residues long. V lost 5 bases to trimming and J lost 1 base; unmatched junction nucleotides: 7. Germline lookup yields CDR1 PRHDT and CDR2 FYEKMQ (reference sequence).

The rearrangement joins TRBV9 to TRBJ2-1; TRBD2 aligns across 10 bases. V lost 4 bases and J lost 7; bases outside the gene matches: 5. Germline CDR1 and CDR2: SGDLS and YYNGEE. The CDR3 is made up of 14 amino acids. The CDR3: CASSLAGVGNEQFF. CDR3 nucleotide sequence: TGTGCCAGCAGCCTAGCGGGAGTGGGTAATGAGCAGTTCTTC.

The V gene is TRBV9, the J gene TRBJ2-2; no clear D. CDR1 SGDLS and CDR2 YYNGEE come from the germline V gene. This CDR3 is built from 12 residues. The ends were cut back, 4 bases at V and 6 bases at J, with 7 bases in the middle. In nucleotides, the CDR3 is TGTGCCAGCAGCCGTAGGGCCGGGGAGCTGTTTTTT. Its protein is CASSRRAGELFF.

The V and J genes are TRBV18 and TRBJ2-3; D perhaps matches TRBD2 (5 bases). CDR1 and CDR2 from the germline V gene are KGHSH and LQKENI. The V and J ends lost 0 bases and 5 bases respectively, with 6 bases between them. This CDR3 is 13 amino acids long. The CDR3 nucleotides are TGTGCCAGCTCACCACCTGGACTAGATACGCAGTATTTT. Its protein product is CASSPPGLDTQYF.

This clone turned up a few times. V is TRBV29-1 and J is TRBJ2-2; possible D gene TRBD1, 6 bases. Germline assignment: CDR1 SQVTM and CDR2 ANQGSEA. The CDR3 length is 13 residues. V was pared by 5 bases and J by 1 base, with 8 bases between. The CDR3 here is CSVWTVNTGELFF. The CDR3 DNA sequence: TGCAGCGTTTGGACAGTGAACACCGGGGAGCTGTTTTTT.

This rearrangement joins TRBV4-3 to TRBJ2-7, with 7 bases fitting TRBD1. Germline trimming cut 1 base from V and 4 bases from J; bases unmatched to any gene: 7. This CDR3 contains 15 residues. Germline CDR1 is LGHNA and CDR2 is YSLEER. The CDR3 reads CASSQVRDSRYEQYF. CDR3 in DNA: TGCGCCAGCAGCCAAGTCCGGGACAGCCGATACGAGCAGTACTTC.

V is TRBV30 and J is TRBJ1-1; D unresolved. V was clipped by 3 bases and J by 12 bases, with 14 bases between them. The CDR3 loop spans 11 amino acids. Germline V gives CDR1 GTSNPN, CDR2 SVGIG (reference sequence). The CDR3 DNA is TGTGCCTGGAGCTTGGGCAGTCCAACTTTCTTT. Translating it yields CAWSLGSPTFF.

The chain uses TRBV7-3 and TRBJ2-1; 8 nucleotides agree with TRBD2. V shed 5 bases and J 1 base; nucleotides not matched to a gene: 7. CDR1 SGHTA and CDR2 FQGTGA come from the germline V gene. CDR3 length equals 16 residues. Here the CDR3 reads CASSLSGGRSYNEQFF. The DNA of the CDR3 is TGTGCCAGCAGCCTCTCGGGCGGGAGGTCCTACAATGAGCAGTTCTTC. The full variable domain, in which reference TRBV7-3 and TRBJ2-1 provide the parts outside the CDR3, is GAGVSQTPSNKVTEKGKYVELRCDPISGHTALYWYRQSLGQGPEFLIYFQGTGAADDSGLPNDRFFAVRPEGSVSTLKIQRTERGDSAVYLCASSLSGGRSYNEQFFGPGTRLTVL.

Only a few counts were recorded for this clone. The CDR3 is CAWGQGPSSGNTIYF. CDR3 nucleotide sequence: TGTGCCTGGGGACAGGGGCCAAGCTCTGGAAACACCATATATTTT. The chain joins TRBV30 to TRBJ1-3, with 9 bases aligning to TRBD1. Looked up from germline, CDR1 is GTSNPN and CDR2 is SVGIG (reference sequence). J was trimmed by 0 bases and V by 5 bases; bases with no gene match: 5. This CDR3 spans 15 amino acids. The full variable domain, with the rest looked up from reference TRBV30 and TRBJ1-3, is SQTIHQWPATLVQPVGSPLSLECTVEGTSNPNLYWYRQAAGRGLQLLFYSVGIGQISSEVPQNLSASRPQDRQFILSSKKLLLSDSGFYLCAWGQGPSSGNTIYFGEGSWLTVV.

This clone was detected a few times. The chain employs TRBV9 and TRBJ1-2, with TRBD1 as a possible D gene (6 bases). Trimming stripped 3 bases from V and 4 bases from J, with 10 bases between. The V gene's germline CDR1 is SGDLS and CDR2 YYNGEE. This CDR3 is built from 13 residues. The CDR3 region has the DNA TGTGCCAGCAGCGGCGGACAGAGCTATGGCTACACCTTC. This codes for CASSGGQSYGYTF.

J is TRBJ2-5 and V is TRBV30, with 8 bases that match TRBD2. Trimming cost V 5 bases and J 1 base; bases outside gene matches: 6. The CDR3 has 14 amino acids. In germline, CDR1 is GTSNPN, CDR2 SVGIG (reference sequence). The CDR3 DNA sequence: TGTGCCTGGGCGCCCAGCGGGAGCCAAGAGACCCAGTACTTC. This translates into CAWAPSGSQETQYF.